This T cell receptor beta chain is drawn from a study of chemoradiotherapy in HPV16-positive cancers. CDR1 is MNHNY, CDR2 SVGAGI, per germline (reference sequence). This CDR3 spans 12 amino acids. With 5 bases removed from V and 8 bases from J, the gap between germline ends came to 12 bases. With regard to this clone: What it recognizes is unknown.

The repertoire was sequenced with immunoSEQ multiplex PCR; TCRdb's copy has only in-frame clones and lacks some. The sample includes about 15,000 clones, around 74% of them seen just once. Study-wide findings and caveats: Candidate HPV-specific clones and E7-related TCR motifs grew in tumor during treatment. HPV-specific T cells were functionally defined from only two HPV16-positive patients.

This clonotype was sampled from a human donor with HPV-associated anogenital cancer. V gene TRBV6-6 combines with J gene TRBJ1-2, with D possibly TRBD1 on 6 matching bases. The material was obtained from a patient who underwent chemoradiotherapy. The DNA of the CDR3 is TGTGCCAGCAGTAACAACAGGGTAGGCTACACCTTC. Translated: CASSNNRVGYTF.